Given below is one T cell receptor (beta chain) in context. Germline V lookup: CDR1 SGHRS, CDR2 YFSETQ. This CDR3 has 14 residues. The V and J ends lost 4 bases and 6 bases respectively, with 15 bases between them. Per the study methods: Nucleated cell counts were estimated from reference gene primer amplification. Assay: immunoSEQ multiplex PCR; the TCRdb copy retains only in-frame clones and omits some. Clonal size and the V and J genes are those of that table, whereas D and trimming came from the DNA. The table has roughly 140,000 clones, roughly 90% seen once; the top ten hold roughly 2%. This sample stems from a study of blood T cell repertoires in COVID-19. Study summary: Acute and convalescent COVID-19 specimens originated in the United States, Italy and Spain. T cells, B-cell-depleted T cells, or PBMCs supplied cDNA or gDNA.

This clonotype originated in a human donor in a cohort sampled during active COVID-19. The material sequenced was peripheral blood. This rearrangement joins TRBV5-1 to TRBJ2-3; D may be TRBD2 (5 bases). This chain's CDR3 is CASSPGPSGDTQYF. CDR3 bases: TGCGCCAGCAGCCCCGGACCCTCGGGGGATACGCAGTATTTT.